The next 24 T cell receptor beta chains were all read from a single sample in a study of shared clonotypes between healthy human individuals. Repertoires were generated with immunoSEQ multiplex PCR, while TCRdb's copy carries only in-frame clones and drops some. The sample carries fewer than 1.4 million clones, roughly 74% recorded once. Specimen: memory CD4+ T cells from PBMCs. The subset was: CD45RA-negative fraction. These receptors came from a man in his late teens or twenties in good health. Some clones in this sample may be carry-over from other donors' samples.

V gene TRBV5-1 combines with J gene TRBJ2-5, with D perhaps TRBD1 (6 bases). Germline V gene sequence: CDR1 SGHRS, CDR2 YFSETQ. The CDR3 consists of 16 residues. V lost 4 bases to trimming and J lost 6 bases, with 22 bases between them. The CDR3 DNA sequence: TGCGCCAGCAGCCGGCAGGGTTCGGACAGTTCACAGACCCAGTACTTC. Protein product: CASSRQGSDSSQTQYF. Using reference TRBV5-1 and TRBJ2-5 for the parts outside the CDR3, the full variable domain is KAGVTQTPRYLIKTRGQQVTLSCSPISGHRSVSWYQQTPGQGLQFLFEYFSETQRNKGNFPGRFSGRQFSNSRSEMNVSTLELGDSALYLCASSRQGSDSSQTQYFGPGTRLLVL.

The table lists this clone with a few counts. This chain joins TRBV6-1 and TRBJ2-6; D not certain. From germline, CDR1 is MNHNS and CDR2 SASEGT. Trimming pared 8 bases from V and 2 bases from J, leaving 7 bases between. This CDR3 is 13 amino acids long. In nucleotides, the CDR3 is TGTGCCAGCTCTAAGACTGGGGCCAACGTCCTGACTTTC. This translates into CASSKTGANVLTF.

This clone was observed once. The chain is built from TRBV2 and TRBJ1-3; tentative D call: TRBD1 (6 bases). Germline CDR1 SNHLY, CDR2 FYNNEI. The length of the CDR3 is 14 residues. The ends were cut back, 7 bases at V and 0 bases at J, with 10 bases in the middle. CDR3 DNA sequence: TGTGCCAGCACGGGACACTCCTCTGGAAACACCATATATTTT. Protein: CASTGHSSGNTIYF.

The table lists this clone with a few counts. The chain recombines TRBV30 with TRBJ2-5; D is unresolved. The ends were cut back, 3 bases at V and 2 bases at J, with 13 bases in the middle. This CDR3 is 14 amino acids long. Germline assignment: CDR1 GTSNPN and CDR2 SVGIG (reference sequence). This CDR3 is CAWSADLWQETQYF. Here the CDR3 DNA reads TGTGCCTGGAGCGCAGACCTGTGGCAAGAGACCCAGTACTTC.

The chain combines TRBV7-9 with TRBJ1-1; D unclear. The CDR3 has 15 amino acids. V lost 4 bases, J lost 1 base, and 13 bases lay in between. The germline V gene has CDR1 SEHNR and CDR2 FQNEAQ (reference sequence). Here the CDR3 DNA reads TGTGCCAGCAGCTCTACCGGCGGGAAGAACACTGAAGCTTTCTTT. Protein: CASSSTGGKNTEAFF.

This clone was counted only a few times. This chain joins TRBV4-1 and TRBJ2-3; tentative D call: TRBD2 (6 bases). V was shortened by 0 bases and J by 3 bases, with 16 bases between the two germline ends. CDR3 length equals 17 residues. Germline V gene data show CDR1 as MGHRA and CDR2 as YSYEKL. CDR3 region: CASSQDSLFGGTDTQYF. The DNA of the CDR3 is TGCGCCAGCAGCCAAGATAGTTTATTTGGGGGGACAGATACGCAGTATTTT.

V and J are TRBV6-1 and TRBJ2-3; possibly TRBD1 for D (5 bases). Trimming took 0 bases from V and 3 from J, leaving 10 bases between them. The germline V gene has CDR1 MNHNS and CDR2 SASEGT. This CDR3 is 15 amino acids long. This CDR3 is CASSEAVQATDTQYF. The CDR3 nucleotides are TGTGCCAGCAGTGAAGCGGTACAGGCAACAGATACGCAGTATTTT.

A remark on this clone: Compared with germline, one end of the junction differs, possibly owing to a read error. The gene calls are TRBV6-6 and TRBJ2-7; no clear D. Germline values: CDR1 MNHNY, CDR2 SVGAGI (reference sequence). The CDR3 runs 11 residues. The chain's CDR3 is CASSDSYEQYF. The CDR3 coding sequence is TGTGCCAGCAGTGACTCCTACGAGCAGTACTTC.

This clone was seen a few times. The chain couples TRBV11-1 to TRBJ2-7; D unclear. Germline CDR1 and CDR2: SGHAT and FQDESV (reference sequence). Trimming pared 3 bases from V and 0 bases from J, leaving 3 bases between. The CDR3 has 12 amino acids. This CDR3 reads CASSLSSYEQYF. CDR3 in DNA: TGTGCCAGCAGCTTGTCCTCCTACGAGCAGTACTTC.

Notes on this clone: In the same sample, other DNA sequences code for this CDR3. The rearrangement links TRBV7-2 to TRBJ2-3; D is possibly TRBD2 (6 bases). Trimming removed 1 base at V and 6 bases at J, with 11 bases between. Germline V gives CDR1 SGHTA, CDR2 FQGNSA. The CDR3 covers 14 residues. This CDR3 is CASSLGLAGDTQYF. The CDR3 DNA sequence: TGTGCCAGCAGCTTAGGTTTGGCGGGGGATACGCAGTATTTT.

This clone was counted a single time. The rearrangement joins TRBV28 to TRBJ2-7, with TRBD1 matching over 7 bases. The CDR3 consists of 14 residues. Trimming took 6 bases from V and 2 from J; bases not matched to a gene: 7. Germline CDR1 MDHEN, CDR2 SYDVKM. The CDR3 sequence: CASSQIDRAYEQYF. The CDR3, as DNA: TGTGCCAGCAGCCAAATCGACAGGGCCTACGAGCAGTACTTC.

V usage is TRBV15 and J usage is TRBJ2-2, with 8 nucleotides matching TRBD1. This CDR3 has 15 amino acids. The V and J ends lost 3 bases and 5 bases, in that order; junction bases with no gene match: 5. Germline V gives CDR1 LNHNV, CDR2 YYDKDF (reference sequence). CDR3 in DNA: TGTGCCACCAGCAGTCAGGGGGCGCGGACCGGGGAGCTGTTTTTT. It yields the protein CATSSQGARTGELFF. Full variable domain (remainder filled in from reference TRBV15 and TRBJ2-2): DAMVIQNPRYQVTQFGKPVTLSCSQTLNHNVMYWYQQKSSQAPKLLFHYYDKDFNNEADTPDNFQSRRPNTSFCFLDIRSPGLGDTAMYLCATSSQGARTGELFFGEGSRLTVL.

The V and J genes are TRBV15 and TRBJ1-5, with a possible D match to TRBD1 (5 bases). Trimming pared 0 bases from V and 6 bases from J, leaving 12 bases between. This CDR3 has 15 residues. CDR1 is LNHNV and CDR2 is YYDKDF in the germline V gene (reference sequence). For the CDR3, the DNA is TGTGCCACCAGCAGAGATGCGGGGGATGGTCAGCCCCAGCATTTT. This encodes CATSRDAGDGQPQHF.

This clone was seen once. J is TRBJ2-7 and V is TRBV7-7; TRBD1 might be the D (5 bases). Trimming stripped 5 bases from V and 3 bases from J, with 17 bases between. The CDR3 extends over 15 amino acids. Germline V CDR1 and CDR2: SSHAT, FNYEAQ (reference sequence). In DNA, the CDR3 is TGTGCCAGCAGCATAGGGTTGGGGCCCCTCTACGAGCAGTACTTC. This sequence encodes CASSIGLGPLYEQYF.

As regards this clone: This may arise from a read error, as a much more abundant clone is one base away. This CDR3 is also generated by other DNA sequences in the sample. V and J are TRBV7-2 and TRBJ2-7, with 9 bases lining up with TRBD2. The CDR3 totals 13 residues. Germline V gene lookup returns CDR1 SGHTA and CDR2 FQGNSA. V was clipped by 6 bases and J by 6 bases; unmatched bases: 6. CDR3 DNA: TGTGCCAGCAGTTTCGGCGGGAGGGTCGAGCAGTACTTC. It specifies CASSFGGRVEQYF. Full variable domain (rest looked up from reference TRBV7-2 and TRBJ2-7): GAGVSQSPSNKVTEKGKDVELRCDPISGHTALYWYRQSLGQGLEFLIYFQGNSAPDKSGLPSDRFSAERTGGSVSTLTIQRTQQEDSAVYLCASSFGGRVEQYFGPGTRLTVT.

The rearrangement links TRBV15 to TRBJ2-5, with D possibly being TRBD1 (5 bases). V was clipped by 3 bases and J by 4 bases, with 15 bases between them. This CDR3 comprises 15 residues. Germline lookup yields CDR1 LNHNV and CDR2 YYDKDF (reference sequence). CDR3 nucleotide sequence: TGTGCCACCAGCAGCCCCTCGGACACTCCAGAGACCCAGTACTTC. This translates into CATSSPSDTPETQYF.

This sequence joins TRBV2 and TRBJ1-5; 8 bases agree with TRBD1. This CDR3 region has 13 residues. V was clipped by 6 bases and J by 7 bases; unmatched bases: 5. Looked up from germline, CDR1 is SNHLY and CDR2 is FYNNEI. DNA of the CDR3: TGTGCCAGCAGGCCGACAGGGGTCCAGCCCCAGCATTTT. It translates to CASRPTGVQPQHF.

This clone was counted once. The CDR3 DNA is TGTGCCAGCAGTAGGACATCAACTAATGAAAAACTGTTTTTT. Amino acids: CASSRTSTNEKLFF. The chain is built from TRBV6-5 and TRBJ1-4; D is perhaps TRBD1 (5 bases). Trimming shortened V by 5 bases and J by 0 bases, and 7 bases separated the two germline ends. The CDR3 sequence is 14 residues long. Germline V lookup: CDR1 MNHEY, CDR2 SVGAGI.

The J gene is TRBJ1-5, the V gene TRBV10-2; 11 positions agree with TRBD1. This CDR3 is built from 15 residues. J gave up 5 bases and V 8 bases, and 8 bases lay outside the gene matches. CDR1 and CDR2 (germline): WSHSY, SAAADI. The CDR3 nucleotides are TGCGCCAGCGGACAATGGACAGGGGGCGATCAGCCCCAGCATTTT. Translated, it gives CASGQWTGGDQPQHF.

V usage is TRBV9 and J usage is TRBJ2-1, with TRBD2 matching over 9 bases. From germline, CDR1 is SGDLS and CDR2 YYNGEE. The CDR3 spans 16 residues. Trimming cost V 4 bases and J 2 bases; bases outside gene matches: 7. The CDR3: CASSFSGSRPYNEQFF. As DNA, the CDR3 is TGTGCCAGCAGCTTTAGCGGGAGCCGCCCCTACAATGAGCAGTTCTTC.

With regard to this clone: An end of the junction differs from the germline gene, which may be a read error. This chain links TRBV18 with TRBJ2-1; possibly TRBD1 for D (5 bases). The CDR3 runs 12 residues. The germline V gene has CDR1 KGHSH and CDR2 LQKENI. The CDR3 sequence: CASSPQEREQFF. The CDR3 region has the DNA TGTGCCAGCTCCCCACAGGAGCGTGAGCAGTTCTTC.

The rearrangement uses TRBV9 and TRBJ1-3; D possibly corresponds to TRBD1 (6 bases). This CDR3 has 19 amino acids. V lost 0 bases and J 0 bases, leaving 19 bases between the germline ends. Germline V gives CDR1 SGDLS, CDR2 YYNGEE. CDR3 region: CASSVEGLDRSYSGNTIYF. CDR3 DNA sequence: TGTGCCAGCAGCGTAGAAGGGCTGGACAGATCCTACTCTGGAAACACCATATATTTT.

This clone is a singleton in its sample. V and J are TRBV6-1 and TRBJ2-7; 7 bases agree with TRBD1. The CDR3 is made up of 13 amino acids. J lost 4 bases, V lost 4 bases, and 4 bases had no gene match. CDR1 is MNHNS, CDR2 SASEGT, per germline. This CDR3 is CASSVGQYYEQYF. The DNA for the CDR3 is TGTGCCAGCAGTGTGGGACAGTATTACGAGCAGTACTTC.

V and J are TRBV5-1 and TRBJ2-7; 13 bases match TRBD2. Trimming cost V 4 bases and J 3 bases; bases outside gene matches: 7. CDR3 size: 16 residues. From germline, CDR1 is SGHRS and CDR2 YFSETQ. The DNA for the CDR3 is TGCGCCAGCAGCCCCGGGACTAGCGGGGCCTACTACGAGCAGTACTTC. Translation: CASSPGTSGAYYEQYF. The full variable domain, with the rest looked up from reference TRBV5-1 and TRBJ2-7, is KAGVTQTPRYLIKTRGQQVTLSCSPISGHRSVSWYQQTPGQGLQFLFEYFSETQRNKGNFPGRFSGRQFSNSRSEMNVSTLELGDSALYLCASSPGTSGAYYEQYFGPGTRLTVT.